This T cell receptor (beta chain) was found in a study of prognosis after radiotherapy for stage I lung cancer. Study-level information: There were approximately 15 patients with newly diagnosed primary stage I lung tumors and several patients with oligometastatic NSCLC after surgical resection of the primary tumor.

This clonotype was seen ten or more times. CDR3 length: 15 residues. Germline lookup yields CDR1 PRHDT and CDR2 FYEKMQ (reference sequence). V gave up 5 bases and J gave up 6 bases, with 19 bases separating them. From genomic DNA, TCR beta CDR3 was amplified by two-round multiplex PCR. During first-round PCR, primers specific to each TRBV and TRBJ gene were used. TCRdb reanalysed the multiplex PCR reads using MiXCR and keeps one entry per CDR3 protein. The sample has tens of thousands of distinct CDR3 sequences; roughly 24% are singletons. The material was PBMCs, obtained before or after stereotactic body radiation therapy (not recorded which). The chain carries TRBV13 and TRBJ1-1; the D gene is possibly TRBD1 (6 bases). This TCR was recovered from a donor aged 50 or older with non-small cell lung cancer. CDR3 nucleotides: TGTGCCAGCAGCCATTTACAGGGTGTGGTAGCTGAAGCTTTCTTT. This gives the protein CASSHLQGVVAEAFF.